This TCR beta chain was identified during a study of blood T cells in healthy people across ages (dated by TCRdb to about 2015). At the level of the whole study: In model experiments, roughly one uniquely barcoded TCR beta cDNA molecule per two T cells was captured by template switching. Two additional independent replicas of 1 million unique cDNA reads from the same blood draw were analyzed for two donors (one aged 18 to 30 and one aged 80 or older). Age-related changes in TCR beta repertoire diversity were measured in the study by deep sequencing normalized with unique cDNA molecular identifiers. Four age groups were formed from the donors: young (average 16 years), middle-aged (just under 40), aged (under 70) and long-lived (roughly 88).

Remarks on this clonotype: Its antigen target is currently unknown. No quality values exist for individual bases; no much larger clone is one base distant.

V lost 11 bases and J lost 5 bases, and the count of bases not matched to a germline gene is 14. According to the germline V gene, CDR1 reads MNHEY and CDR2 reads SVGEGT. The CDR3 has 15 amino acids, counting the end cysteine and phenylalanine. Left in the record is the CDR3 DNA by itself, 45 bases read in frame from the first base. The approximately 41 donors, aged about 6 to 95 years, were systemically healthy Caucasian individuals from Russia. Each donor gave approximately 10 milliliters of peripheral blood, collected into EDTA-treated Vacutainer tubes. PBMCs were isolated by Ficoll-Paque density-gradient centrifugation, with at least 6 million obtained per sample. Trizol reagent was used to extract total RNA from PBMCs, with at least 5.5 micrograms per sample. The percentages of naive CD45RAhigh/CD27high T cells were determined by flow cytometry on a PBMC aliquot from every donor. The research as a whole found: Observed TCR beta diversity correlated strongly with the percentage of naive T cells measured by flow cytometry. As age increased, observed TCR beta diversity per million T cells dropped in a roughly linear way, and a significant reduction was already evident by age 40. Compared with the aged group, the long-lived group had more naive CD4+ T cells, fewer expanded clones and increased TCR diversity, a pattern suggesting age selection. Since profiling was done on bulk unsorted PBMCs, naive and antigen-experienced compartments could not be conclusively compared. Estimates of total diversity from one million sequenced T cells were regarded as lower bounds and underestimates. Donor CMV infection status was unknown, potentially confounding age-related changes in expanded clonotypes.

Library generation was performed with 5' RACE. Instrument used: Illumina HiSeq 2500. The second PCR ran for roughly 7 to 12 cycles and used a J-beta primer mix along with a sample-barcoded 5' primer. A unique molecular identifier was introduced onto each TCR beta cDNA molecule by a template-switch 5' adaptor carrying 12 random nucleotides. Each sample yielded at least 2.5 million CDR3-containing paired-end reads. First-strand cDNA was synthesized from all RNA with the Mint cDNA synthesis kit, primed by a TRBC-specific oligonucleotide. All cDNA was treated with uracil-DNA glycosylase and then went through a first 18-cycle PCR with the universal primers M1SS and BC2_uni_R. The paper's processing steps were these. Normalization of each sample was performed by random selection of 1 million high-quality reads, each carrying a distinct molecular identifier. Instead of being binned into consensus sequences, reads that shared molecular identifiers were thrown out. MiTCR, set to a Q25 quality threshold and the strictest error-elimination algorithm, was used for CDR3 identification, clonotype clustering and error correction. A nonparametric unseen species model with Euler transformation was used to estimate a lower bound on total TCR beta diversity. TCRdb reran the public reads through fastp at Q25 and MiXCR, keeping productive beta chains. Identical CDR3 proteins give one entry, which carries the most common genes and DNA. The V and J calls here are based on TCRdb, not the publication. Across this sample there are 500,000 to 550,000 distinct CDR3 sequences, with about 25% seen only once. The top ten constitute 8.5% to 9.5% of the sample.

This sample was also put to use in a study of T cells of mothers and their children. From the second report: Donors were nine systemically healthy Caucasian individuals: three mothers and their six children. cDNA synthesis consumed the entire amount of extracted RNA, loaded at around 1.4 ug RNA in each 15 ul reaction. In the second PCR, sample barcodes and 2-4 random nucleotides were introduced via the M1S primer. Over 8 million TCR beta CDR3 reads came from each mother, compared with around 3 million reads from each child. Thymic selection similarly shapes TCR recombination output in related and unrelated pairs, with minor effect from inherited differences. Normalized repertoire overlap was always slightly but never significantly higher in related than unrelated mother-child pairs. No persistent microchimeric T cell clones were found, with a detection sensitivity of approximately 110 clones per million clonotypes. In the study, deep NGS was used to compare the TCR beta repertoires of mothers and children, and features distinguishing related mother-child pairs from unrelated individuals were sought. The mean age was about 40 +/- 4 years for the mothers and about 10 +/- 4 years for the children. Libraries were sequenced on Illumina HiSeq 2000 with 100+100 nt paired-end reads after adapter ligation with NEBNext reagents. To prevent cross-contamination, the mother and child libraries were prepared one month apart and sequenced in separate runs. Each donor had between about 450,000 and 2,300,000 distinct TCR beta clonotypes identified. Naive TCR beta clonotypes were estimated from low-frequency clonotypes matched to each donor's FACS-determined naive share, without sorting.

This chain is built from TRBV6-2 or TRBV6-3 and TRBJ1-5, with TRBD1 matching 8 junction bases. This sequence originates from a boy aged 10-17 years in good health. The source material was blood. The CDR3 in this case is CASSRGQAADQPQHF. DNA sequence: TGTGCCTCCTCCCGGGGACAGGCGGCTGATCAGCCCCAGCATTTT.